The 27 T cell receptor beta chains below come from one sample, sequenced in a study of shared clonotypes between healthy human individuals. Repertoires were generated with immunoSEQ multiplex PCR, while TCRdb's copy carries only in-frame clones and drops some. The sample records fewer than 600,000 clones, about 74% being singletons. Material: PBMCs. The receptors originated from a middle-aged woman in good health. Some clones in this sample may be carry-over from other donors' samples.

Worth noting for this clone: Since a far larger clone is one base different, this is likely a read error. Other DNA sequences in this sample translate to the same CDR3. The CDR3 loop is CASSSGQGYSGYTF. CDR3 nucleotides: TGCGCCAGCAGCTCCGGACAGGGCTATTCGGGCTACACCTTC. The chain is built from TRBV5-1 and TRBJ1-2; 8 nucleotides line up with TRBD1. The CDR3 extends over 14 amino acids. V trimming: 3 bases; J trimming: 8 bases; junction bases outside the gene matches: 9. Germline V gene data show CDR1 as SGHRS and CDR2 as YFSETQ.

This clone has at least ten counts. The same CDR3 can be traced to other DNA sequences in this sample. This chain links TRBV7-2 with TRBJ1-2, with no clear D. Trimming took off 3 bases at V and 0 bases at J, with 2 bases between the two ends. Germline V gene lookup returns CDR1 SGHTA and CDR2 FQGNSA. This CDR3 contains 12 residues. This CDR3 reads CASSFTNYGYTF. For the CDR3, the DNA is TGTGCCAGCAGCTTCACTAACTATGGCTACACCTTC.

This clone was seen once. V gene TRBV18 combines with J gene TRBJ2-7, with 8 nucleotides matching TRBD2. V gave up 2 bases and J gave up 4 bases; unmatched junction bases: 13. Germline lookup yields CDR1 KGHSH and CDR2 LQKENI. This CDR3 is built from 17 residues. The CDR3 spells CASSPGSLAGGGYEQYF. CDR3 DNA: TGTGCCAGCTCACCAGGGTCCCTTGCGGGAGGCGGGTACGAGCAGTACTTC. Supplemented by reference TRBV18 and TRBJ2-7, the full variable domain reads NAGVMQNPRHLVRRRGQEARLRCSPMKGHSHVYWYRQLPEEGLKFMVYLQKENIIDESGMPKERFSAEFPKEGPSILRIQQVVRGDSAAYFCASSPGSLAGGGYEQYFGPGTRLTVT.

This clone turned up a few times. V gene TRBV6-1 combines with J gene TRBJ1-4; D not resolved. Per the germline V gene, CDR1 is MNHNS and CDR2 is SASEGT. The CDR3 length is 12 residues. Deletions cut 3 bases from V and 6 bases from J, with 5 bases between. The CDR3 nucleotides read TGTGCCAGCAGTGACTTTCATGAAAAACTGTTTTTT. As protein: CASSDFHEKLFF.

This clone has just one count. The rearrangement links TRBV5-6 to TRBJ2-7, with TRBD2 identical over 12 bases. Germline V gene sequence: CDR1 SGHDT, CDR2 YYEEEE. This CDR3 is 19 amino acids long. V shed 0 bases and J 0 bases; nucleotides not matched to a gene: 10. CDR3 residues: CASSLAPGGTSGRSYEQYF. CDR3 DNA: TGTGCCAGCAGCTTGGCCCCAGGGGGGACTAGCGGGCGCTCCTACGAGCAGTACTTC.

Worth noting for this clone: The sample carries other DNA sequences with the same CDR3. This sequence joins TRBV15 and TRBJ1-1; a possible D gene is TRBD1 (5 bases). Trimming shortened V by 3 bases and J by 1 base, and 9 bases separated the two germline ends. This CDR3 is built from 14 residues. The V gene's germline CDR1 is LNHNV and CDR2 YYDKDF (reference sequence). The CDR3 sequence is CATSRGRGNTEAFF. The CDR3 DNA is TGTGCCACCAGCAGGGGACGGGGGAACACTGAAGCTTTCTTT.

CDR3 amino acids: CASSQDNYNEQFF. Written as DNA, the CDR3 is TGTGCCAGCAGTCAGGACAACTACAATGAGCAGTTCTTC. The chain combines TRBV28 with TRBJ2-1, with D maybe TRBD1 (5 bases). V was cut by 5 bases and J by 3 bases, with 8 bases left in between. Germline loops: CDR1 MDHEN, CDR2 SYDVKM. This CDR3 is built from 13 residues.

This clone came up a few times. The J gene is TRBJ2-5, the V gene TRBV15, with D maybe TRBD1 (6 bases). Germline CDR1 reads LNHNV; CDR2 reads YYDKDF (reference sequence). There are 15 residues in the CDR3. V gave up 5 bases and J gave up 1 base, with 14 bases separating them. CDR3 sequence: CATSGSGQSQETQYF. CDR3 sequence (DNA): TGTGCCACCAGCGGATCCGGACAGTCCCAAGAGACCCAGTACTTC.

This rearrangement joins TRBV9 to TRBJ2-5; possible D gene TRBD2, 5 bases. The DNA end is more similar to TRBJ2-7, so the J call may be wrong. CDR3 size: 14 residues. Germline values: CDR1 SGDLS, CDR2 YYNGEE. The CDR3 protein is CASSVGGETYEQYF. Here the CDR3 DNA reads TGTGCCAGCAGCGTAGGGGGAGAAACCTACGAGCAGTACTTC.

The chain recombines TRBV7-8 with TRBJ1-4; D might be TRBD1 (5 bases). V shed 1 base and J shed 0 bases, with 12 bases lying between them. The CDR3 runs 17 residues. The germline CDR1 and CDR2 sequences are SGHVS and FQNEAQ. CDR3 sequence reads: CASSLGVRGPTNEKLFF. The CDR3 DNA sequence: TGTGCCAGCAGCTTAGGGGTGCGGGGCCCAACTAATGAAAAACTGTTTTTT. The variable domain in full, completed from reference TRBV7-8 and TRBJ1-4, reads GAGVSQSPRYKVAKRGQDVALRCDPISGHVSLFWYQQALGQGPEFLTYFQNEAQLDKSGLPSDRFFAERPEGSVSTLKIQRTQQEDSAVYLCASSLGVRGPTNEKLFFGSGTQLSVL.

A single count supports this clone. The gene calls are TRBV13 and TRBJ2-7; 15 bases line up with TRBD2. Germline CDR1 and CDR2: PRHDT and FYEKMQ (reference sequence). With V trimmed by 5 bases and J by 2 bases, 7 bases remained unmatched. There are 17 residues in the CDR3. The CDR3 DNA follows: TGTGCCAGCAGCCCCCCGGGACTAGCGGGAGGAGCCTACGAGCAGTACTTC. Translated: CASSPPGLAGGAYEQYF. Full variable domain (missing parts from reference TRBV13 and TRBJ2-7): AAGVIQSPRHLIKEKRETATLKCYPIPRHDTVYWYQQGPGQDPQFLISFYEKMQSDKGSIPDRFSAQQFSDYHSELNMSSLELGDSALYFCASSPPGLAGGAYEQYFGPGTRLTVT.

The chain has TRBV6-6 and TRBJ2-3, with 11 bases aligning to TRBD2. Germline V CDR1 and CDR2: MNHNY, SVGAGI (reference sequence). V shed 6 bases, J shed 3 bases, and the junction held 8 bases outside the gene matches. The CDR3 spans 16 residues. This CDR3 is CASRSQLAGATDTQYF. DNA of the CDR3: TGTGCCAGCAGGTCCCAACTAGCGGGAGCAACAGATACGCAGTATTTT.

The V call is TRBV2, the J call TRBJ1-2, with a possible D match to TRBD1 (5 bases). The CDR3 length is 14 residues. Trimming took off 5 bases at V and 2 bases at J, with 12 bases between the two ends. Germline lookup yields CDR1 SNHLY and CDR2 FYNNEI. Here the CDR3 DNA reads TGTGCCAGCAGTTCCGGGACGGTGAACTATGGCTACACCTTC. This codes for CASSSGTVNYGYTF.

The chain employs TRBV28 and TRBJ2-4; TRBD1 aligns across 9 bases. Germline CDR1 and CDR2: MDHEN and SYDVKM. V was clipped by 2 bases and J by 2 bases; unmatched bases: 4. The CDR3 contains 16 residues. DNA for the CDR3: TGTGCCAGCAGTTTAACAGGGGGCGCTCCCAAAAACATTCAGTACTTC. This translates into CASSLTGGAPKNIQYF.

Details on this clone: Since a far larger clone is one base different, this is likely a read error. The V call is TRBV29-1, the J call TRBJ1-1; 7 bases are shared with TRBD1. J was trimmed by 10 bases and V by 7 bases; bases with no gene match: 9. This CDR3 is built from 11 residues. Germline V gene lookup returns CDR1 SQVTM and CDR2 ANQGSEA. CDR3 region: CSASRQGAAFF. CDR3 sequence (DNA): TGCAGCGCGTCGCGACAGGGCGCAGCTTTCTTT.

V is TRBV15 and J is TRBJ2-7; a weak D match, TRBD2 (5 bases). Trimming shortened V by 5 bases and J by 0 bases, and 14 bases separated the two germline ends. The length of the CDR3 is 15 residues. In germline, CDR1 is LNHNV, CDR2 YYDKDF (reference sequence). CDR3 nucleotides: TGTGCCACCAGCGGTCGAGGGCTCCGCTCCTACGAGCAGTACTTC. Protein: CATSGRGLRSYEQYF.

This clone appeared a few times. This sequence joins TRBV5-4 and TRBJ2-7; TRBD2 matches 10 bases. J was trimmed by 4 bases and V by 3 bases; bases with no gene match: 10. Looked up from germline, CDR1 is SGHNT and CDR2 is YYREEE (reference sequence). The CDR3 is made up of 16 amino acids. The CDR3 protein is CASSSGGSSGGYEQYF. The DNA of the CDR3 is TGTGCCAGCAGCTCCGGGGGATCTAGCGGGGGATACGAGCAGTACTTC.

V is TRBV7-2 and J is TRBJ2-7; D perhaps matches TRBD2 (5 bases). With 2 bases removed from V and 2 bases from J, the gap between germline ends came to 10 bases. This CDR3 is built from 14 residues. CDR1 and CDR2 from the germline V gene are SGHTA and FQGNSA. CDR3 in DNA: TGTGCCAGCAGCTTACCGGGAATTCCCTACGAGCAGTACTTC. It is translated as CASSLPGIPYEQYF. Based on the CDR3 plus reference TRBV7-2 and TRBJ2-7, the full variable domain is GAGVSQSPSNKVTEKGKDVELRCDPISGHTALYWYRQSLGQGLEFLIYFQGNSAPDKSGLPSDRFSAERTGGSVSTLTIQRTQQEDSAVYLCASSLPGIPYEQYFGPGTRLTVT.

The chain uses TRBV7-9 and TRBJ1-4, with 8 positions matching TRBD1. V gave up 2 bases and J gave up 7 bases; unmatched junction bases: 3. From germline, CDR1 is SEHNR and CDR2 FQNEAQ (reference sequence). This CDR3 comprises 14 residues. The CDR3 nucleotides read TGTGCCAGCAGCTTAAGGCAGGGGGCTGAAAAACTGTTTTTT. Protein product: CASSLRQGAEKLFF. The full variable domain, its missing parts supplied by reference TRBV7-9 and TRBJ1-4, is DTGVSQNPRHKITKRGQNVTFRCDPISEHNRLYWYRQTLGQGPEFLTYFQNEAQLEKSRLLSDRFSAERPKGSFSTLEIQRTEQGDSAMYLCASSLRQGAEKLFFGSGTQLSVL.

Remarks on this clone: A read error is likely here: a far larger clone is one base away. The chain couples TRBV4-3 to TRBJ1-1; D remains ambiguous. The CDR3 covers 15 residues. V was shortened by 3 bases and J by 1 base, with 12 bases between the two germline ends. Germline V lookup: CDR1 LGHNA, CDR2 YSLEER. The DNA of the CDR3 is TGCGCCAGCAGCCAGACGACTTTAACGAACACTGAAGCTTTCTTT. Encoded protein: CASSQTTLTNTEAFF.

The chain recombines TRBV5-1 with TRBJ2-3; 7 bases align to TRBD2. From germline, CDR1 is SGHRS and CDR2 YFSETQ. V was pared by 0 bases and J by 2 bases, with 3 bases of the junction left unmatched. This CDR3 spans 15 amino acids. CDR3 nucleotide sequence: TGCGCCAGCAGCTTGGAAGCGGGGCCCACAGATACGCAGTATTTT. It codes for CASSLEAGPTDTQYF.

The CDR3 sequence is CASSGTESYEQYF. The DNA of the CDR3 is TGTGCCAGCAGTGGGACAGAATCCTACGAGCAGTACTTC. This rearrangement joins TRBV7-8 to TRBJ2-7, with TRBD1 matching over 7 bases. J gave up 1 base and V 6 bases, and 3 bases lay outside the gene matches. Germline CDR1 and CDR2: SGHVS and FQNEAQ. CDR3 length: 13 amino acids.

This rearrangement joins TRBV6-1 to TRBJ2-7; 7 bases are a match to TRBD1. The CDR3 runs 15 residues. Germline assignment: CDR1 MNHNS and CDR2 SASEGT. V was clipped by 2 bases and J by 2 bases; unmatched bases: 6. The CDR3 loop reads CASSEIWDSPYEQYF. The DNA of the CDR3 is TGTGCCAGCAGTGAAATATGGGACAGTCCCTACGAGCAGTACTTC.

On this clone itself: In the same sample, other DNA sequences code for this CDR3. V usage is TRBV28 and J usage is TRBJ2-7; D is ambiguous. In germline, CDR1 is MDHEN, CDR2 SYDVKM. The CDR3 extends over 12 amino acids. Between the trimmed V and J ends, which lost 6 bases and 3 bases, there was a span of 9 bases. The CDR3: CASSFSYYEQYF. The CDR3 DNA reads TGTGCCAGCAGCTTTTCTTACTACGAGCAGTACTTC.

CDR3 sequence reads: CASSSSGTGEEKLFF. CDR3 in DNA: TGTGCCAGCAGTTCGTCCGGGACAGGGGAGGAAAAACTGTTTTTT. V is TRBV28 and J is TRBJ1-4; 10 bases agree with TRBD1. Looked up from germline, CDR1 is MDHEN and CDR2 is SYDVKM. V was clipped by 4 bases and J by 8 bases; unmatched bases: 7. The CDR3 consists of 15 residues.

V is TRBV2 and J is TRBJ2-7, with D unresolved. This CDR3 is 15 amino acids long. The V end was cut by 2 bases, the J end by 0 bases, with 11 bases between. Germline V lookup: CDR1 SNHLY, CDR2 FYNNEI. The CDR3 reads CASSEPVLSSYEQYF. The CDR3 nucleotides read TGTGCCAGCAGTGAACCGGTTCTGAGCTCCTACGAGCAGTACTTC.

This chain uses TRBV7-8 with TRBJ1-2; 10 bases are a match to TRBD1. CDR3 length: 13 residues. V gave up 5 bases and J gave up 8 bases; unmatched junction bases: 5. Germline V gives CDR1 SGHVS, CDR2 FQNEAQ. CDR3 sequence (DNA): TGTGCCAGCAGCCGACAGGGGGCCATAGGCTACACCTTC. The encoded protein is CASSRQGAIGYTF.